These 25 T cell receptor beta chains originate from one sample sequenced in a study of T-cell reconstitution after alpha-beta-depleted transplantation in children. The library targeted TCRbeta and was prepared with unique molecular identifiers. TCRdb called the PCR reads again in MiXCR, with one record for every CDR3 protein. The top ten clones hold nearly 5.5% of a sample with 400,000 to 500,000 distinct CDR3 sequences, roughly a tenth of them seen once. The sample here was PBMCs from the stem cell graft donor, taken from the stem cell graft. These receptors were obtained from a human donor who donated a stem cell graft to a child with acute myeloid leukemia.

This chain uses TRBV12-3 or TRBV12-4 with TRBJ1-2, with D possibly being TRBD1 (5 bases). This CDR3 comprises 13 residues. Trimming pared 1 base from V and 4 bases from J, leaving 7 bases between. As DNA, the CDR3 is TGTGCCAGCAGTTTAGACAGGTTCTATGGCTACACCTTC. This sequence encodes CASSLDRFYGYTF.

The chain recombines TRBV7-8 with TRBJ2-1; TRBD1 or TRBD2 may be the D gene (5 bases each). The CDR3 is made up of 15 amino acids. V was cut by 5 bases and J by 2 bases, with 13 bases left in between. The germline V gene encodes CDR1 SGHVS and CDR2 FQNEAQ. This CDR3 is CASSDRDRAYNEQFF. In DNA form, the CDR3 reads TGTGCCAGCAGCGACCGGGACCGCGCCTACAATGAGCAGTTCTTC.

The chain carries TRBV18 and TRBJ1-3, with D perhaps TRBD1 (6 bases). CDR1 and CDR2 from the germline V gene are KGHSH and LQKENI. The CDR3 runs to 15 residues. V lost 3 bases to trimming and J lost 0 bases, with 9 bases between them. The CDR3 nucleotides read TGTGCCAGCTCACCTTCGGACAGCTCTGGAAACACCATATATTTT. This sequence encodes CASSPSDSSGNTIYF.

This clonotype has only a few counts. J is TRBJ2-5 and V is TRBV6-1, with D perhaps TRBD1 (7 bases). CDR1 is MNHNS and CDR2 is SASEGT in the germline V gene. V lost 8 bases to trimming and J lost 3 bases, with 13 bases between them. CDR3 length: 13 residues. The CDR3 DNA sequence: TGTGCCAGCGCGGGGACAGCAAAAGAGACCCAGTACTTC. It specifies CASAGTAKETQYF.

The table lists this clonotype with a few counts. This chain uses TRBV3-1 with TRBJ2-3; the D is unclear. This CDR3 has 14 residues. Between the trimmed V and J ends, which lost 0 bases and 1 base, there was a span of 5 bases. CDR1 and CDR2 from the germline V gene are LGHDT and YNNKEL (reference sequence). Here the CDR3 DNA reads TGTGCCAGCAGCCAAGATGGCGGCACAGATACGCAGTATTTT. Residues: CASSQDGGTDTQYF.

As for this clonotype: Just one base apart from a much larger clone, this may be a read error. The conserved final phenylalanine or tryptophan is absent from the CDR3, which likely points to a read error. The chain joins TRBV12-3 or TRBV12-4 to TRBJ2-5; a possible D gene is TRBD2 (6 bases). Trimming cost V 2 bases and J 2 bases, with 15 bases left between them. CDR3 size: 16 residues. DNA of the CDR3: TGTGCCAGCAGTTTAATCGGAATCCGGGAGCAAGAGACCCAGTACCTC. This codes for CASSLIGIREQETQYL.

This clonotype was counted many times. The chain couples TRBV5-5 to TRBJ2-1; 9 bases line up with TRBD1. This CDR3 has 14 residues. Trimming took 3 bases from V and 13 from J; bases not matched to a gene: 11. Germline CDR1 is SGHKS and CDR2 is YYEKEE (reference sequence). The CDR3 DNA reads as TGTGCCAGCAGCTCAGCCCAACAGGGGGCGCCTCAGTTCTTC. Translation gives CASSSAQQGAPQFF. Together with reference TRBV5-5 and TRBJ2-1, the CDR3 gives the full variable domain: DAGVTQSPTHLIKTRGQQVTLRCSPISGHKSVSWYQQVLGQGPQFIFQYYEKEERGRGNFPDRFSARQFPNYSSELNVNALLLGDSALYLCASSSAQQGAPQFFGPGTRLTVL.

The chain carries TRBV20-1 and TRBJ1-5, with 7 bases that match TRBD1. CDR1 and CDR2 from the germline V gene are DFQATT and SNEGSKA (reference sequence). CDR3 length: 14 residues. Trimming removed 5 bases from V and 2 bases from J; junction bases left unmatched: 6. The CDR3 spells CSAQPGGGNQPQHF. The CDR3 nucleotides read TGCAGTGCTCAACCAGGGGGAGGCAATCAGCCCCAGCATTTT.

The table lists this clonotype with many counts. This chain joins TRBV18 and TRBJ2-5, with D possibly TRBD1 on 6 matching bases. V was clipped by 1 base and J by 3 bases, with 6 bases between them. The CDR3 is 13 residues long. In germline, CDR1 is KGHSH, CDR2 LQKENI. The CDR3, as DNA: TGTGCCAGCTCACCACGACAGGAAGAGACCCAGTACTTC. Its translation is CASSPRQEETQYF.

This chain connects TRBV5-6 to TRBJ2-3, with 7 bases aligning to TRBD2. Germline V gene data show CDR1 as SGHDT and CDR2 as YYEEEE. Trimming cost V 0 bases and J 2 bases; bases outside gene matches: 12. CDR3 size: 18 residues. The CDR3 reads CASSLVALASGNTDTQYF. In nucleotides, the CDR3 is TGTGCCAGCAGCTTGGTGGCCCTGGCTAGCGGAAACACAGATACGCAGTATTTT.

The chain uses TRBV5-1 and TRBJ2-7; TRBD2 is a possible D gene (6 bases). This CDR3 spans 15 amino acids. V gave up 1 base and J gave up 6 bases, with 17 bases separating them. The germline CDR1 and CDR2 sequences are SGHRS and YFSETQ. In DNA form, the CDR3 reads TGCGCCAGCAGCTTGATGGAGGGGTCAATCAGCGAGCAGTACTTC. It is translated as CASSLMEGSISEQYF.

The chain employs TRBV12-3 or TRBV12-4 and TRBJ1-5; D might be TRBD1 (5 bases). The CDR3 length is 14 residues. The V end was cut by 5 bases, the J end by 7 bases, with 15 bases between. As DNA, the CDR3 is TGTGCCAGCAGTCCTAGGAATGGGGGACAGCCCCAGCATTTT. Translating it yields CASSPRNGGQPQHF.

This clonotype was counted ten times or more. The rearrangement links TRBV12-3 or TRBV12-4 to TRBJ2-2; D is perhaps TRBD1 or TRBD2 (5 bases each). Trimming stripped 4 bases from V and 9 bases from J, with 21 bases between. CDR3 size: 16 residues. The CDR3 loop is CASSYISGASFRELFF. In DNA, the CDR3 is TGTGCCAGCAGTTACATATCCGGGGCCTCGTTTAGGGAGCTGTTTTTT.

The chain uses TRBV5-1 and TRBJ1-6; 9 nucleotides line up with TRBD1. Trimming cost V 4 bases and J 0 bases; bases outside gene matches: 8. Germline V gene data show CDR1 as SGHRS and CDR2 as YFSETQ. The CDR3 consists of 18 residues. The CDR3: CASSGTGNVDSYNSPLHF. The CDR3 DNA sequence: TGCGCCAGCAGCGGGACAGGGAACGTCGACTCCTATAATTCACCCCTCCACTTT.

The DNA for the CDR3 is TGCAGTGCTAGACTTAGCGGGGTCCGCACAGATACGCAGTATTTT. It specifies CSARLSGVRTDTQYF. The chain has TRBV20-1 and TRBJ2-3, with TRBD2 matching 8 bases. CDR3 size: 15 residues. Trimming cost V 2 bases and J 1 base; bases outside gene matches: 5. CDR1 is DFQATT and CDR2 is SNEGSKA in the germline V gene (reference sequence).

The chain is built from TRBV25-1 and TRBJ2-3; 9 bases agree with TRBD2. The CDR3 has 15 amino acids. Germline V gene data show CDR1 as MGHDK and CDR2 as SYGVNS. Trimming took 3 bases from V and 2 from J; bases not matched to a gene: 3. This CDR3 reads CASSDVAGDTDTQYF. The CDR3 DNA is TGTGCCAGCAGTGACGTAGCGGGGGACACAGATACGCAGTATTTT.

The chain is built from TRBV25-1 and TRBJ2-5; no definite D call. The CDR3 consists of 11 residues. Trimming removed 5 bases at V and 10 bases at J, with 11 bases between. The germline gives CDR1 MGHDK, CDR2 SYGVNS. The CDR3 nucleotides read TGTGCCAGCAGTAAAAACAGAAGCCAGTACTTC. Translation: CASSKNRSQYF.

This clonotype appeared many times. CDR3 residues: CASRLDGLTNEKLFF. CDR3 in DNA: TGCGCCAGCAGACTCGACGGACTAACTAATGAAAAACTGTTTTTT. This sequence joins TRBV5-1 and TRBJ1-4; D unclear. Trimming removed 5 bases at V and 1 base at J, with 12 bases between. Germline V gene sequence: CDR1 SGHRS, CDR2 YFSETQ. This CDR3 is built from 15 residues.

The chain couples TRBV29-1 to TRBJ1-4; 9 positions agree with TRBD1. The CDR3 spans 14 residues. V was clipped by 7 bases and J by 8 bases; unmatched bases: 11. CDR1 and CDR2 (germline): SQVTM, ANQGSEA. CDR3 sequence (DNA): TGCAGCGGCGTGACAGGGGGGAGTTTCGAAAAACTGTTTTTT. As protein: CSGVTGGSFEKLFF. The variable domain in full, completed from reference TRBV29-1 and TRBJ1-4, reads SAVISQKPSRDICQRGTSLTIQCQVDSQVTMMFWYRQQPGQSLTLIATANQGSEATYESGFVIDKFPISRPNLTFSTLTVSNMSPEDSSIYLCSGVTGGSFEKLFFGSGTQLSVL.

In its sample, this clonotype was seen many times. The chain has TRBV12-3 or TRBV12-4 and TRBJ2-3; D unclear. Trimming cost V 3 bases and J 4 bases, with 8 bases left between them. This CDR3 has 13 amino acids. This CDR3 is CASSFHGPDTQYF. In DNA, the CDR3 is TGTGCCAGCAGTTTTCACGGGCCAGATACGCAGTATTTT.

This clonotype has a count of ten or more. The CDR3 spells CASSQSGEDQPQHF. Here the CDR3 DNA reads TGTGCCAGCAGCCAATCGGGGGAAGATCAGCCCCAGCATTTT. The J gene is TRBJ1-5, the V gene TRBV16; maybe TRBD1 (5 bases). The V gene's germline CDR1 is KGHSY and CDR2 FQNENV. This CDR3 contains 14 residues. V lost 0 bases and J 5 bases, leaving 8 bases between the germline ends.

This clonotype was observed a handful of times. This CDR3 is CSASPPRGATDTQYF. For the CDR3, the DNA is TGCAGTGCTAGTCCACCCAGGGGCGCCACAGATACGCAGTATTTT. The chain couples TRBV20-1 to TRBJ2-3, with D possibly being TRBD1 (6 bases). V was trimmed by 3 bases and J by 2 bases, leaving 15 bases between them. The germline V gene encodes CDR1 DFQATT and CDR2 SNEGSKA (reference sequence). This CDR3 spans 15 amino acids.

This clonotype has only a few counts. CDR3 protein: CSVEVPGETQYF. In DNA, the CDR3 is TGCAGCGTTGAAGTTCCGGGGGAGACCCAGTACTTC. The chain employs TRBV29-1 and TRBJ2-5; a weak D match, TRBD2 (5 bases). Trimming shortened V by 1 base and J by 5 bases, and 8 bases separated the two germline ends. Germline CDR1 reads SQVTM; CDR2 reads ANQGSEA. The CDR3 extends over 12 amino acids.

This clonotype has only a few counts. The CDR3 sequence is CASSWDRVNSPLHF. The CDR3 coding sequence is TGCGCCAGCAGCTGGGACAGGGTGAATTCACCCCTCCACTTT. The rearrangement joins TRBV5-1 to TRBJ1-6, with 9 bases lining up with TRBD1. CDR1 is SGHRS and CDR2 is YFSETQ in the germline V gene. V lost 3 bases, J lost 7 bases, and 2 bases stayed unmatched. The CDR3 has 14 amino acids.

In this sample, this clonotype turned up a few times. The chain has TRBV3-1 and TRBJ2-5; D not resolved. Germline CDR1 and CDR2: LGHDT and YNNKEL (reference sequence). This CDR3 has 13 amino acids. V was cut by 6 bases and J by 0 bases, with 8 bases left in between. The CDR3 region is CASRDGNQETQYF. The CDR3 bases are TGTGCCAGCAGGGACGGAAACCAAGAGACCCAGTACTTC.